This T cell receptor beta chain was obtained from a study of CD8 T cells in ankylosing spondylitis. This clonotype was seen many times. TCRdb called the 5' RACE reads again in MiXCR, with one record for every CDR3 protein. The sample contains about 100,000 distinct CDR3 sequences, over 6.5% of which appear only once. This CDR3 contains 16 residues. V lost 3 bases and J lost 1, with 16 bases in between. The V gene's germline CDR1 is DFQATT and CDR2 SNEGSKA (reference sequence). The chain joins TRBV20-1 to TRBJ2-1; possible D gene TRBD2, 7 bases. The clonotype was recovered from a male donor with ankylosing spondylitis or in good health (not recorded which). Input material: blood, either unsorted or a sorted T cell fraction (not recorded which). CDR3 amino acids: CSARDSGKGSYNEQFF. In DNA form, the CDR3 reads TGCAGTGCTAGGGACAGCGGGAAAGGGTCCTACAATGAGCAGTTCTTC.